This T cell receptor beta chain was profiled in a study of cytomegalovirus exposure and HLA in healthy donors. This CDR3 is 18 amino acids long. V lost 4 bases and J lost 4; bases outside the gene matches: 11. CDR1 is SGHTA, CDR2 FQGNSA, per germline. The PCR made use of 60 Vbeta and 13 Jbeta primers. The repertoire was sequenced with immunoSEQ multiplex PCR; TCRdb's copy has only in-frame clones and lacks some. In the table there are approximately 50,000 clones, around 81% of which are singletons. This sequence was found in a boy younger than 18 in good health and CMV-seropositive. The specimen sequenced was PBMCs. The chain has TRBV7-2 and TRBJ2-7; TRBD2 aligns across 15 bases. CDR3 region: CASSSGPGTSGGYYEQYF. CDR3 nucleotides: TGTGCCAGCAGCTCCGGTCCCGGGACTAGCGGGGGGTATTACGAGCAGTACTTC.